Listed below are T cell receptor beta chains from one sample, sequenced in a study of blood T cell repertoires in COVID-19. Sequenced by immunoSEQ multiplex PCR; TCRdb stores in-frame clones only, minus some. Of 240,000 or so clones in the sample, around 83% are singletons; the top ten hold approximately 10%. Sequences were obtained from peripheral blood. The receptors were sampled from a woman of 80 years or more with acute or convalescent COVID-19. Both conserved end residues are part of each CDR3. Each record gives: V gene, CDR3 length, CDR3 protein.

V: TRBV2; length: 11; CDR3: CASKGENTQYF
V: TRBV5-1; length: 14; CDR3: CASSLRQGDNGYTF
V: TRBV7-6; length: 16; CDR3: CASSLGLAGQAAEAFF
V: TRBV5-5; length: 15; CDR3: CASSPARTGQYGYTF
V: TRBV20-1; length: 13; CDR3: CSASTGVNTEAFF
V: TRBV10-3; length: 11; CDR3: CAISPTQGLIF
V: TRBV29-1; length: 17; CDR3: CSVGGGQGASGANVLTF
V: TRBV5-6; length: 17; CDR3: CASSLAGQADFHYGYTF
V: TRBV15; length: 19; CDR3: CATSRDPAGGAGVNEKLFF
V: TRBV28; length: 16; CDR3: CASSPPGQRGGTEAFF
V: TRBV4-1; length: 14; CDR3: CASSQGLVSDTQYF
V: TRBV9; length: 14; CDR3: CASSPRDRSYEQYF
V: TRBV5-1; length: 14; CDR3: CASSTSGEGGELFF
V: TRBV12-2; length: 18; CDR3: CASVLLKPAGGGASEQFF
V: TRBV28; length: 12; CDR3: CASSLSNYGYTF
V: TRBV4-1; length: 15; CDR3: CASSLLPDRGYEQYF